Below, 10 T cell receptor beta chains from the same sample are listed, as sequenced in a study of blood T cell repertoires in COVID-19. Assay: immunoSEQ multiplex PCR; the TCRdb copy retains only in-frame clones and omits some. The table includes 200,000 to 250,000 clones, under 85% detected once. The source material was peripheral blood. All receptors derive from a woman between 25 and 40 years old with COVID-19, enrolled during active disease.

The chain joins TRBV2 to TRBJ1-6; unclear D gene. The CDR3 extends over 14 amino acids. Trimming cost V 4 bases and J 2 bases, with 6 bases left between them. Germline V lookup: CDR1 SNHLY, CDR2 FYNNEI. The CDR3 reads CASSGGTYNSPLHF. For the CDR3, the DNA is TGTGCCAGCAGTGGCGGAACCTATAATTCACCCCTCCACTTT.

The chain recombines TRBV7-2 with TRBJ2-5; 8 bases are a match to TRBD2. Germline CDR1 is SGHTA and CDR2 is FQGNSA. J gave up 3 bases and V 3 bases, and 3 bases lay outside the gene matches. The CDR3 sequence is 14 residues long. The CDR3 loop reads CASSLLAGKETQYF. The CDR3, as DNA: TGTGCCAGCAGCTTGCTAGCGGGTAAAGAGACCCAGTACTTC.

V gene TRBV9 combines with J gene TRBJ2-7; 8 bases match TRBD1. This CDR3 spans 16 amino acids. Germline trimming cut 0 bases from V and 2 bases from J; bases unmatched to any gene: 7. CDR1 SGDLS and CDR2 YYNGEE come from the germline V gene. The CDR3 nucleotides are TGTGCCAGCAGCGTAGAAGGGGACAGGACGACCTACGAGCAGTACTTC. Encoded protein: CASSVEGDRTTYEQYF.

The chain is built from TRBV7-2 and TRBJ2-3; 9 bases line up with TRBD2. Looked up from germline, CDR1 is SGHTA and CDR2 is FQGNSA. The CDR3 loop spans 16 amino acids. V shed 3 bases, J shed 6 bases, and the junction held 10 bases outside the gene matches. Written as DNA, the CDR3 is TGTGCCAGCAGCTTTAGAGCGGGGGGCCGTGCGGATACGCAGTATTTT. Amino acids: CASSFRAGGRADTQYF.

The rearrangement links TRBV9 to TRBJ1-1; D not resolved. This CDR3 region has 13 residues. Trimming shortened V by 3 bases and J by 0 bases, and 6 bases separated the two germline ends. CDR1 and CDR2 from the germline V gene are SGDLS and YYNGEE. CDR3 coding DNA: TGTGCCAGCAGCGCACAAATGAACACTGAAGCTTTCTTT. Translation: CASSAQMNTEAFF.

This chain uses TRBV29-1 with TRBJ2-7, with no clear D. CDR1 and CDR2 from the germline V gene are SQVTM and ANQGSEA. Between the trimmed V and J ends, which lost 6 bases and 0 bases, there was a span of 15 bases. The CDR3 length is 14 residues. Here the CDR3 reads CSVSTAVSSYEQYF. In DNA form, the CDR3 reads TGCAGCGTGAGCACAGCCGTTAGCTCCTACGAGCAGTACTTC.

This clone was seen only once. The chain joins TRBV5-4 to TRBJ2-5; TRBD2 aligns across 9 bases. This CDR3 contains 14 residues. J lost 4 bases, V lost 2 bases, and 3 bases had no gene match. Germline loops: CDR1 SGHNT, CDR2 YYREEE (reference sequence). The CDR3 protein is CASSFKLAGETQYF. The CDR3 DNA follows: TGTGCCAGCAGCTTTAAACTAGCGGGAGAGACCCAGTACTTC.

V is TRBV5-1 and J is TRBJ2-3; maybe TRBD1 (6 bases). This CDR3 region has 13 residues. The V gene lost 5 bases and the J gene lost 4 bases, with 11 bases spanning the gap. Germline V lookup: CDR1 SGHRS, CDR2 YFSETQ. The CDR3 DNA follows: TGCGCCAGCAGTACAGGGAAGCCAGATACGCAGTATTTT. This translates into CASSTGKPDTQYF.

V and J are TRBV6-2 or TRBV6-3 and TRBJ2-2, with D possibly TRBD2 on 6 matching bases. Trimming pared 2 bases from V and 13 bases from J, leaving 8 bases between. In germline, CDR1 is MNHEY, CDR2 SVGEGT. The CDR3 length is 11 residues. CDR3 sequence (DNA): TGTGCCAGCAGTTACGGGGGGAGGCTGTTTTTT. Its protein product is CASSYGGRLFF.

This clone was counted once. J is TRBJ1-1 and V is TRBV7-9, with TRBD1 matching over 8 bases. Germline-derived CDR1 and CDR2 are SEHNR and FQNEAQ (reference sequence). With 5 bases clipped from V and 7 bases from J, the junction kept 12 bases outside the gene matches. The CDR3 is 15 residues long. CDR3 DNA: TGTGCCAGCAGCACAAACAGGGGGGGCGTGATTGAAGCTTTCTTT. The encoded protein is CASSTNRGGVIEAFF.